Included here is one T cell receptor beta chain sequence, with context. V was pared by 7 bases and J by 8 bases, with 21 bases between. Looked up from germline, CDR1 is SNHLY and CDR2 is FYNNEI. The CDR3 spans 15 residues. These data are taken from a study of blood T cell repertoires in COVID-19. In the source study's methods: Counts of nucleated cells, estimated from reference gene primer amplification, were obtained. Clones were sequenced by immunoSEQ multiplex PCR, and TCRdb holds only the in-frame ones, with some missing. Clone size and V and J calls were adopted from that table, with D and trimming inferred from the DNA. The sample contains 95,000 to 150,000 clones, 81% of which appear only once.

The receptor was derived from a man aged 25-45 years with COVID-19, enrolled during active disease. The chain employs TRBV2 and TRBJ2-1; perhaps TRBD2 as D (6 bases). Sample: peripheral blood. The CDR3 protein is CASKEGPSVGDEQFF. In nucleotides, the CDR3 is TGTGCCAGCAAGGAGGGTCCCAGTGTAGGCGATGAGCAGTTCTTC.